One sample yielded the 28 T cell receptor beta chains listed below, sequenced in a study of beta chain features in type 1 diabetes. General observations from the study: All four CD4+ subsets from Type 1 diabetes patients carried moderately but significantly shorter TCRB CDR3s.

These receptors have no known antigen. The sequenced template was cDNA made from the entire isolated RNA. Libraries were prepared by immunoSEQ multiplex PCR; TCRdb keeps only in-frame clonotypes and omits some of them. The table lists more than 300,000 clones, around 9% of them singletons. Specimen: central memory CD4+ T cells from blood. The receptors come from a man aged 30-40 years with type 1 diabetes.

The rearrangement links TRBV27 to TRBJ2-5; D gene uncertain. The CDR3 sequence is 14 residues long. The V end was cut by 3 bases, the J end by 1 base, with 9 bases between. Germline CDR1 is MNHEY and CDR2 is SMNVEV (reference sequence). CDR3 bases: TGTGCCAGCAGTTTTGATTTTACCCAAGAGACCCAGTACTTC. The encoded protein is CASSFDFTQETQYF.

The V gene is TRBV5-1, the J gene TRBJ2-5; TRBD1 might be the D (6 bases). Germline CDR1 SGHRS, CDR2 YFSETQ. Trimming cost V 2 bases and J 2 bases, with 7 bases left between them. The CDR3 covers 13 residues. CDR3 sequence: CASSFGQQETQYF. CDR3 coding DNA: TGCGCCAGCAGCTTTGGACAGCAAGAGACCCAGTACTTC.

This clone was seen ten or more times. The genes are TRBV7-9 and TRBJ1-5; D call uncertain. This CDR3 has 12 amino acids. V was clipped by 4 bases and J by 7 bases, with 8 bases between them. CDR1 and CDR2 (germline): SEHNR, FQNEAQ (reference sequence). CDR3 bases: TGTGCCAGCAGCTCTTCATTCCAGCCCCAGCATTTT. Translated, it gives CASSSSFQPQHF.

The chain joins TRBV30 to TRBJ2-7; D gene uncertain. Germline V CDR1 and CDR2: GTSNPN, SVGIG (reference sequence). V was pared by 1 base and J by 5 bases, with 12 bases between. This CDR3 spans 13 amino acids. The CDR3 nucleotides read TGTGCCTGGAGTGCCACGGGCCCCCACGAGCAGTACTTC. Amino acids: CAWSATGPHEQYF.

V usage is TRBV6-6 and J usage is TRBJ2-4; 9 bases align to TRBD1. The CDR3 totals 13 residues. The V gene end was trimmed by 6 bases and the J gene end by 7 bases; junction bases not matched to a gene: 4. Germline lookup yields CDR1 MNHNY and CDR2 SVGAGI (reference sequence). This CDR3 is CASSPGTGNIQYF. CDR3 in DNA: TGTGCCAGCAGCCCCGGGACAGGGAACATTCAGTACTTC.

CDR3 bases: TGTGCCAGCAGTTGGGACGGGAGGGGCACCGGGGAGCTGTTTTTT. As protein: CASSWDGRGTGELFF. The chain joins TRBV7-2 to TRBJ2-2; 8 bases match TRBD2. This CDR3 has 15 residues. The junction had 7 bases not matched to a gene; V was cut back by 6 bases and J by 4 bases. Per germline, CDR1 SGHTA and CDR2 FQGNSA.

This clone turned up a few times. The V and J genes are TRBV7-2 and TRBJ2-3; TRBD2 agrees at 8 bases. Germline V gene data show CDR1 as SGHTA and CDR2 as FQGNSA. V gave up 2 bases and J gave up 4 bases; unmatched junction bases: 5. This CDR3 contains 15 residues. CDR3 DNA: TGTGCCAGCAGCTTAAGACTCGGGGGGGCAGATACGCAGTATTTT. As protein: CASSLRLGGADTQYF.

The CDR3 DNA is TGCGCCAGCAGCTTGGTTGGGGGCGCGGAGAACGAGCAGTACTTC. It codes for CASSLVGGAENEQYF. V and J are TRBV5-1 and TRBJ2-7; a possible D gene is TRBD1 (6 bases). Trimming left V 0 bases short and J 5 bases short, with 15 bases between. Germline CDR1 and CDR2: SGHRS and YFSETQ. The CDR3 length is 15 residues.

There are a few counts of this clone. The CDR3 loop reads CATEGQGSNTEAFF. Written as DNA, the CDR3 is TGTGCCACCGAGGGGCAGGGATCGAACACTGAAGCTTTCTTT. This chain uses TRBV19 with TRBJ1-1; possibly TRBD1 for D (5 bases). CDR3 length: 14 amino acids. The V end lost 10 bases, the J end lost 1 base, and 16 bases lay between the germline ends. Germline V gene lookup returns CDR1 LNHDA and CDR2 SQIVND (reference sequence).

The chain carries TRBV11-2 and TRBJ2-5; 8 bases match TRBD2. The CDR3 has 15 amino acids. Germline-derived CDR1 and CDR2 are SGHAT and FQNNGV. Trimming at V came to 5 bases and at J to 2 bases, leaving 7 bases not matched to a gene. CDR3 in amino acids: CASSGLAGIQETQYF. The CDR3 DNA reads as TGTGCCAGCAGCGGATTAGCGGGGATACAAGAGACCCAGTACTTC.

A few counts support this clone. This chain connects TRBV5-4 to TRBJ2-3; TRBD1 might be the D (6 bases). V dropped 2 bases and J dropped 1 base, with 11 bases sitting between them. The germline V gene has CDR1 SGHNT and CDR2 YYREEE (reference sequence). The length of the CDR3 is 15 residues. CDR3 amino acids: CASSLRDTGTDTQYF. The CDR3 DNA follows: TGTGCCAGCAGCTTAAGGGACACCGGCACAGATACGCAGTATTTT.

This clone was seen ten or more times. This chain connects TRBV4-3 to TRBJ2-5, with a weak D call TRBD2 (6 bases). CDR3 length: 13 residues. V shed 1 base and J shed 6 bases, with 9 bases lying between them. Per the germline V gene, CDR1 is LGHNA and CDR2 is YSLEER. CDR3 coding DNA: TGCGCCAGCAGCCAAGTGGAGGGACAGACCCAGTACTTC. Translated, it gives CASSQVEGQTQYF.

The V call is TRBV4-3, the J call TRBJ1-3; D call uncertain. CDR3 length: 12 residues. V lost 0 bases, J lost 4 bases, and 1 base lay in between. The germline V gene encodes CDR1 LGHNA and CDR2 YSLEER. CDR3: CASSQDGNTIYF. CDR3 coding DNA: TGCGCCAGCAGCCAAGACGGAAACACCATATATTTT.

This clone was picked up a small number of times. The V gene is TRBV19, the J gene TRBJ2-1, with 9 nucleotides matching TRBD1. The CDR3 is 15 residues long. The V segment lost 0 bases and the J segment 7 bases; nucleotides outside the gene matches: 4. Germline assignment: CDR1 LNHDA and CDR2 SQIVND (reference sequence). CDR3 nucleotides: TGTGCCAGTAGTATAGATCGTGGGACAGGGAATGAGCAGTTCTTC. Its translation: CASSIDRGTGNEQFF.

This clone was counted a few times. The identical CDR3 is also encoded by other nucleotide sequences in the sample. This chain connects TRBV7-9 to TRBJ1-5; D ambiguous. Trimming removed 1 base at V and 3 bases at J, with 1 base between. This CDR3 is 12 amino acids long. Germline CDR1 is SEHNR and CDR2 is FQNEAQ (reference sequence). CDR3 sequence reads: CASSLVNQPQHF. DNA of the CDR3: TGTGCCAGCAGCTTAGTCAATCAGCCCCAGCATTTT.

V usage is TRBV4-3 and J usage is TRBJ2-3; 12 bases align to TRBD1. V shed 6 bases and J 4 bases; nucleotides not matched to a gene: 14. The CDR3 totals 18 residues. Germline V CDR1 and CDR2: LGHNA, YSLEER. CDR3 DNA: TGCGCCAGCAGTCGCGGGACAGGGGGCGCGATGGAGGCAGATACGCAGTATTTT. It translates to CASSRGTGGAMEADTQYF.

Concerning this clone itself: The sample has other DNA sequences that encode this CDR3 too. The V call is TRBV2, the J call TRBJ1-1; D uncertain. The CDR3 covers 14 residues. Germline-derived CDR1 and CDR2 are SNHLY and FYNNEI. The V gene lost 4 bases and the J gene lost 1 base, with 10 bases spanning the gap. For the CDR3, the DNA is TGTGCCAGCAGTGTTACAGAGAGGAACACTGAAGCTTTCTTT. Residues: CASSVTERNTEAFF.

This clone was seen more than once but under ten times. This sequence joins TRBV18 and TRBJ2-7; 7 bases match TRBD1. The CDR3 totals 14 residues. Germline values: CDR1 KGHSH, CDR2 LQKENI. Unmatched junction bases numbered 6, after V lost 5 bases and J lost 2 bases. CDR3 nucleotide sequence: TGTGCCAGCTCAACGGGACAGCGGACCTACGAGCAGTACTTC. Protein: CASSTGQRTYEQYF.

This chain uses TRBV5-1 with TRBJ1-2; 7 positions match TRBD1. The CDR3 is 14 amino acids. Germline-derived CDR1 and CDR2 are SGHRS and YFSETQ. V gave up 4 bases and J gave up 2 bases; unmatched junction bases: 5. In DNA form, the CDR3 reads TGCGCCAGCAGCGTCGACAGGGCCAACTATGGCTACACCTTC. It yields the protein CASSVDRANYGYTF.

The chain recombines TRBV25-1 with TRBJ2-3, with TRBD1 identical over 7 bases. CDR1 and CDR2 from the germline V gene are MGHDK and SYGVNS. The CDR3 is made up of 14 amino acids. With 5 bases clipped from V and 0 bases from J, the junction kept 2 bases outside the gene matches. The CDR3 region is CASSPGQSTDTQYF. CDR3 in DNA: TGTGCCAGCAGTCCGGGACAGAGCACAGATACGCAGTATTTT.

This clone was detected only a few times. This chain connects TRBV5-8 to TRBJ2-2; possibly TRBD1 for D (5 bases). The CDR3 has 16 residues. Looked up from germline, CDR1 is SGHTS and CDR2 is YDEGEE. V was clipped by 4 bases and J by 0 bases, with 13 bases between them. The CDR3 DNA reads TGTGCCAGCAGCCTAGGCAGGGCCTCGAACACCGGGGAGCTGTTTTTT. Its protein is CASSLGRASNTGELFF.

The chain is built from TRBV30 and TRBJ2-1; D is possibly TRBD2 (6 bases). V was clipped by 6 bases and J by 4 bases, with 13 bases between them. The CDR3 length is 13 residues. Germline V lookup: CDR1 GTSNPN, CDR2 SVGIG (reference sequence). The CDR3 coding sequence is TGTGCCTGCCCGGGGGAGGTATACAATGAGCAGTTCTTC. Translated: CACPGEVYNEQFF.

This clone was counted ten times or more. The J gene is TRBJ1-1, the V gene TRBV10-3; the match to TRBD1 covers 8 bases. Trimming removed 3 bases from V and 4 bases from J; junction bases left unmatched: 4. CDR3 size: 14 residues. Germline V lookup: CDR1 ENHRY, CDR2 SYGVKD. In nucleotides, the CDR3 is TGTGCCATCAGTGATGACAGGGGAGGCACTGAAGCTTTCTTT. It codes for CAISDDRGGTEAFF.

V is TRBV2 and J is TRBJ1-1, with D tentatively TRBD1 (5 bases). CDR1 is SNHLY, CDR2 FYNNEI, per germline. Trimming left V 8 bases short and J 4 bases short, with 17 bases between. CDR3 size: 14 residues. DNA for the CDR3: TGTGCCAGCGGATTAGTCTCGAGGGGCACTGAAGCTTTCTTT. Its translation is CASGLVSRGTEAFF.

The chain joins TRBV25-1 to TRBJ1-6; TRBD1 matches 8 bases. J lost 6 bases, V lost 6 bases, and 4 bases had no gene match. The germline V gene encodes CDR1 MGHDK and CDR2 SYGVNS. The CDR3 has 14 residues. CDR3 bases: TGTGCCAGCAGGGGGACAGGTCTTAATTCACCCCTCCACTTT. This translates into CASRGTGLNSPLHF.

This clone was seen a handful of times. The chain has TRBV5-6 and TRBJ2-5, with 7 bases lining up with TRBD1. The CDR3 consists of 13 residues. CDR1 and CDR2 (germline): SGHDT, YYEEEE. J was trimmed by 4 bases and V by 5 bases; bases with no gene match: 5. The CDR3 protein is CASSRQGAETQYF. CDR3 coding DNA: TGTGCCAGCAGTCGACAGGGAGCAGAGACCCAGTACTTC. The whole variable domain, remainder taken from reference TRBV5-6 and TRBJ2-5, is DAGVTQSPTHLIKTRGQQVTLRCSPKSGHDTVSWYQQALGQGPQFIFQYYEEEERQRGNFPDRFSGHQFPNYSSELNVNALLLGDSALYLCASSRQGAETQYFGPGTRLLVL.

The rearrangement links TRBV27 to TRBJ1-2; D gene unclear. The germline V gene encodes CDR1 MNHEY and CDR2 SMNVEV (reference sequence). The CDR3 runs to 16 residues. V was cut by 5 bases and J by 0 bases, with 16 bases left in between. Written as DNA, the CDR3 is TGTGCCAGCAGTCCAACTGACGTGACCGCTAACTATGGCTACACCTTC. This sequence encodes CASSPTDVTANYGYTF.

This clone was picked up a small number of times. The chain uses TRBV4-1 and TRBJ1-6, with 10 positions matching TRBD1. The J segment lost 10 bases and the V segment lost 0 bases, leaving 6 bases of the junction unmatched. From germline, CDR1 is MGHRA and CDR2 YSYEKL. The CDR3 totals 16 residues. DNA of the CDR3: TGCGCCAGCAGCCAAGATTTGGACAGGGGGACCTCACCCCTCCACTTT. Translated: CASSQDLDRGTSPLHF.